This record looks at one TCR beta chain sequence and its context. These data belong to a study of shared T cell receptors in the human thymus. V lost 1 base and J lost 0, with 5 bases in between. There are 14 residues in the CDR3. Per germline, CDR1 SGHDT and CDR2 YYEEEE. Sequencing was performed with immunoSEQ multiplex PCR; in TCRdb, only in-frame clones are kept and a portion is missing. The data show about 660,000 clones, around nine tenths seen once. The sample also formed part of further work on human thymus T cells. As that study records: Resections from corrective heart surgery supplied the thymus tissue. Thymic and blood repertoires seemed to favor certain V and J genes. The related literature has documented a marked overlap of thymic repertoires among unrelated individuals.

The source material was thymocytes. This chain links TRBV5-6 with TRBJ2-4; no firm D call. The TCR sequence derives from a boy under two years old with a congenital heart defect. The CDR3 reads CASSLTVAKNIQYF. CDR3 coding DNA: TGTGCCAGCAGCTTGACTGTAGCCAAAAACATTCAGTACTTC.